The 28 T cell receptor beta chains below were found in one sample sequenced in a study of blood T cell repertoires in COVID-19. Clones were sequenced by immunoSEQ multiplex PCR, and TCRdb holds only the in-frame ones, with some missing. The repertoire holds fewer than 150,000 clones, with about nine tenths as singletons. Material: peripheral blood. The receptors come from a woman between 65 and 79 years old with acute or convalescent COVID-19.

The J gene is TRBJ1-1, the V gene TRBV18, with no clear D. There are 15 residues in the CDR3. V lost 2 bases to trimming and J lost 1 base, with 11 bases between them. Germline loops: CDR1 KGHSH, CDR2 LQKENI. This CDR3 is CASSPKTYGNTEAFF. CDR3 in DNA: TGTGCCAGCTCACCAAAGACATATGGGAACACTGAAGCTTTCTTT.

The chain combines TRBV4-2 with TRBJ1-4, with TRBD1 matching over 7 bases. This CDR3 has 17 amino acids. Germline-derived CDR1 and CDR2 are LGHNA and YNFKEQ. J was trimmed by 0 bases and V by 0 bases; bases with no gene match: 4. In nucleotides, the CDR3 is TGTGCCAGCAGCCAAGATCAGACAGGGCCAACTAATGAAAAACTGTTTTTT. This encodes CASSQDQTGPTNEKLFF.

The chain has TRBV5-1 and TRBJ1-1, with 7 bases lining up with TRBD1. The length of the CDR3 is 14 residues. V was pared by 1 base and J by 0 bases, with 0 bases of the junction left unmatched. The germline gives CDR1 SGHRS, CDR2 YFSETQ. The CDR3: CASSLTGVNTEAFF. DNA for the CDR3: TGCGCCAGCAGCTTGACAGGGGTGAACACTGAAGCTTTCTTT.

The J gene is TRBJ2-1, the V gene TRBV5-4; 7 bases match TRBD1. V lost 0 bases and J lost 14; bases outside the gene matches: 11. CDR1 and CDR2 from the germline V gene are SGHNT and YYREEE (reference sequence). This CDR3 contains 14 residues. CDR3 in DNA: TGTGCCAGCAGCTTGGGGGACAGCCCGGGTTTGAAGTTCTTC. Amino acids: CASSLGDSPGLKFF.

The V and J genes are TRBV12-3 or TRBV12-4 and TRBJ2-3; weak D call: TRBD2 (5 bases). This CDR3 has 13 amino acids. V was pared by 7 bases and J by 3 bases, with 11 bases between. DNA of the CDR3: TGTGCCAGCACCCCTCGGGGAACAGATACGCAGTATTTT. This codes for CASTPRGTDTQYF.

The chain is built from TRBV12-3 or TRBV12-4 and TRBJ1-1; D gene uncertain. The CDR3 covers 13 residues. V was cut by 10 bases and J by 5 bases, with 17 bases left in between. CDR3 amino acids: CATGEGWSTEAFF. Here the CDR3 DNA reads TGTGCCACGGGAGAGGGTTGGTCTACTGAAGCTTTCTTT.

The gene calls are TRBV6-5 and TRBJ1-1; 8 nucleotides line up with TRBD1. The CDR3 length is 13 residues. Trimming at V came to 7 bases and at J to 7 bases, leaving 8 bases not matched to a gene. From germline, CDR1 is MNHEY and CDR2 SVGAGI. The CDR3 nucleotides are TGTGCCAGCACCCGGACAGGGTATATTGAAGCTTTCTTT. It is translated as CASTRTGYIEAFF.

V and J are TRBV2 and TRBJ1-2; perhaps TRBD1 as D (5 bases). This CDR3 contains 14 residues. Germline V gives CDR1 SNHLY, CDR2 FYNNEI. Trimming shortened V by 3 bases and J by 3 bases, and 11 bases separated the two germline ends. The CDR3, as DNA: TGTGCCAGCAGTGAGCAGGGCGTAGACTATGGCTACACCTTC. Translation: CASSEQGVDYGYTF.

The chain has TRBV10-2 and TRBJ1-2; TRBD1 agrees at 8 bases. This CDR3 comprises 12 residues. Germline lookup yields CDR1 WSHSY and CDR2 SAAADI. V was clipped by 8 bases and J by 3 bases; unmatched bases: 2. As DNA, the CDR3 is TGCGCCAGCTCGGACAGGGACTATGGCTACACCTTC. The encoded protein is CASSDRDYGYTF.

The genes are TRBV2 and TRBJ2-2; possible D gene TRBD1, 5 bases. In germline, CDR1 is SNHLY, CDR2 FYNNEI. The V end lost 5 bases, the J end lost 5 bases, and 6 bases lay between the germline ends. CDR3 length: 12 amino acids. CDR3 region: CASSRGTGELFF. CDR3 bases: TGTGCCAGCAGTAGGGGTACCGGGGAGCTGTTTTTT. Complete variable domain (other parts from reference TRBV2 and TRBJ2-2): EPEVTQTPSHQVTQMGQEVILRCVPISNHLYFYWYRQILGQKVEFLVSFYNNEISEKSEIFDDQFSVERPDGSNFTLKIRSTKLEDSAMYFCASSRGTGELFFGEGSRLTVL.

CDR3 DNA sequence: TGTGCCAGCAAAACAGGGGAGGACAATGAGCAGTTCTTC. Its translation: CASKTGEDNEQFF. The V call is TRBV5-4, the J call TRBJ2-1, with D possibly matching TRBD1 (7 bases). The CDR3 sequence is 13 residues long. With 6 bases removed from V and 5 bases from J, the gap between germline ends came to 12 bases. Germline loops: CDR1 SGHNT, CDR2 YYREEE (reference sequence).

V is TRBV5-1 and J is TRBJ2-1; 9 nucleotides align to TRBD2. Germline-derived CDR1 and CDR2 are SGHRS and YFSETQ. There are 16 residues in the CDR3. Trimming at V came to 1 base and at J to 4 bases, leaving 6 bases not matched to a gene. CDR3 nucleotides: TGCGCCAGCAGCTTGCTAGCGGGGACCTCATACAATGAGCAGTTCTTC. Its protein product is CASSLLAGTSYNEQFF.

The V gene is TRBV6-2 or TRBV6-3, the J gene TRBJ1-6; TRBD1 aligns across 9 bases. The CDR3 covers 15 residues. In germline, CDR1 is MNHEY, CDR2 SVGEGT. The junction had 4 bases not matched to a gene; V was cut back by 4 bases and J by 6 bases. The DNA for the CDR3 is TGTGCCAGCAGTTCTAACAGGGGGCTTAATTCACCCCTCCACTTT. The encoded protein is CASSSNRGLNSPLHF.

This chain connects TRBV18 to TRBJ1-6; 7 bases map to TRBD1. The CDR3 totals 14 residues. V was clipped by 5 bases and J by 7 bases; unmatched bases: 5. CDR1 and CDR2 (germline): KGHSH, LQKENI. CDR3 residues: CASSAGTVNSPLHF. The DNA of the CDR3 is TGTGCCAGCTCAGCCGGGACAGTCAATTCACCCCTCCACTTT.

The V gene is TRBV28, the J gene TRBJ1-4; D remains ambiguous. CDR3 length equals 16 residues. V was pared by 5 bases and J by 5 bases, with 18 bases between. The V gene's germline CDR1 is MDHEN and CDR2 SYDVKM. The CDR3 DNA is TGTGCCAGCAGTCCTGGTGGAGGTCGGTGGAATGAAAAACTGTTTTTT. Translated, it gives CASSPGGGRWNEKLFF.

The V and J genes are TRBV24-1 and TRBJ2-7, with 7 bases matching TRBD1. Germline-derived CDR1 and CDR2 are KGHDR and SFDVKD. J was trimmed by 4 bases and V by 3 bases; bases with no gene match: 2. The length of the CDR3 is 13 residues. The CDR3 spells CATSDRQGYEQYF. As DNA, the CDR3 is TGTGCCACCAGTGATCGACAGGGTTACGAGCAGTACTTC.

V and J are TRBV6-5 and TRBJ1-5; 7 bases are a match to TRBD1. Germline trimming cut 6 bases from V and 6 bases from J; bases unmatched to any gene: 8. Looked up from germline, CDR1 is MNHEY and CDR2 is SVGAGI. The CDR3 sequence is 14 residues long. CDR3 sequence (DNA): TGTGCCAGCAGGTCTGACAGGGTAGGTCAGCCCCAGCATTTT. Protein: CASRSDRVGQPQHF.

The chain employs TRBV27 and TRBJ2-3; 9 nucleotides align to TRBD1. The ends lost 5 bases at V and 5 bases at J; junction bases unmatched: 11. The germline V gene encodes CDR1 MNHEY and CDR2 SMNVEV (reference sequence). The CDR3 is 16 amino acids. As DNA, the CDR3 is TGTGCCAGCAGTCCACCCCGCACGGACAGGGGAGATACGCAGTATTTT. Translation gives CASSPPRTDRGDTQYF.

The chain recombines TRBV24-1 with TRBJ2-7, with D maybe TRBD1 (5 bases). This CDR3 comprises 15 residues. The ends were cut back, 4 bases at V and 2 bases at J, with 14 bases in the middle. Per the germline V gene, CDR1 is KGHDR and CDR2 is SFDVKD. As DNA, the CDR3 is TGTGCCACCAGTGAGGGGCAGGGAATTACCTACGAGCAGTACTTC. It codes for CATSEGQGITYEQYF.

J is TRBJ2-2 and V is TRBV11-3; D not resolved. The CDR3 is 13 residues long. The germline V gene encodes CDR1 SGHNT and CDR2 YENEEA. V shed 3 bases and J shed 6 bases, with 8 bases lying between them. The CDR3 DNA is TGTGCCAGCAGCTTGCCAGGCTCCGGGGAGCTGTTTTTT. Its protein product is CASSLPGSGELFF.

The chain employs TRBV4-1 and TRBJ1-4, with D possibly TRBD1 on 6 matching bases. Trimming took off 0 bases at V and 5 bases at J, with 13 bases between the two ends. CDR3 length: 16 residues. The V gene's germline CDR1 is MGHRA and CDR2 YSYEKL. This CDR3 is CASSQESGTPNEKLFF. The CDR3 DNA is TGCGCCAGCAGCCAAGAAAGTGGGACACCAAATGAAAAACTGTTTTTT.

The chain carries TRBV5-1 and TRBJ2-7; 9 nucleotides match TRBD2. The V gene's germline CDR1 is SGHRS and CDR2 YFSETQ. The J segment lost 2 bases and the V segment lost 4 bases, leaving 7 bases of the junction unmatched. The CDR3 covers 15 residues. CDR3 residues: CASSPPSGAPYEQYF. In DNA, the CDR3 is TGCGCCAGCAGCCCCCCTAGCGGGGCCCCCTACGAGCAGTACTTC.

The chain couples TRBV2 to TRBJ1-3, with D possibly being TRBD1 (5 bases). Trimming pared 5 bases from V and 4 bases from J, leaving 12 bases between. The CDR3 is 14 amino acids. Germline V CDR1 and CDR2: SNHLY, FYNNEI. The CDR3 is CASSTQGSGNTIYF. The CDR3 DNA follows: TGTGCCAGCAGTACCCAGGGTTCCGGAAACACCATATATTTT.

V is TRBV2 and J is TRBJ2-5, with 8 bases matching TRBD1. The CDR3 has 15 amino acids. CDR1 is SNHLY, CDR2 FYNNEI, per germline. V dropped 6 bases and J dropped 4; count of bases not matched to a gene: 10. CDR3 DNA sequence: TGTGCCAGCAGGGCGACAGGGGTGATCGGAGAGACCCAGTACTTC. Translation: CASRATGVIGETQYF.

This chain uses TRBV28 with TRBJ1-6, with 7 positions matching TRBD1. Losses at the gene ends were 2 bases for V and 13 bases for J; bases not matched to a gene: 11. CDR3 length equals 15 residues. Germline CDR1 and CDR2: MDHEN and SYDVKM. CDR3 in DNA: TGTGCCAGCAGTTTACCGACAGGGAGTGGTTACCCCCTCCACTTT. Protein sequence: CASSLPTGSGYPLHF.

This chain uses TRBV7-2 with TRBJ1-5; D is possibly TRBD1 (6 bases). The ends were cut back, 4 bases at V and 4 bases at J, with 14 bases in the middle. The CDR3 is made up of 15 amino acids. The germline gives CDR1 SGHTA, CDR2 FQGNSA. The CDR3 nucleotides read TGTGCCAGCAGCTCCTACAGGGTTCTGAATCAGCCCCAGCATTTT. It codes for CASSSYRVLNQPQHF.

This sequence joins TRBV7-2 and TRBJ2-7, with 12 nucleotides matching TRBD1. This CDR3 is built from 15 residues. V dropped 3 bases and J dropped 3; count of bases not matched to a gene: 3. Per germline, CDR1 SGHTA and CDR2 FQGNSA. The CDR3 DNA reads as TGTGCCAGCAGCTTCCGGGACAGGGGGCTCTACGAGCAGTACTTC. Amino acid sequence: CASSFRDRGLYEQYF.

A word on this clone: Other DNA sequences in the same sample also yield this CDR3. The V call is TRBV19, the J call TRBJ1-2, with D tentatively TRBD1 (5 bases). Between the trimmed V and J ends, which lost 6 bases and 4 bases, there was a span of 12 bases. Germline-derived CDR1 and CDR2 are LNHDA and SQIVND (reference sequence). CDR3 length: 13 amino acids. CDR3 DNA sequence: TGTGCCAGTAGACCAGGTCAGGGCTATGGCTACACCTTC. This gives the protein CASRPGQGYGYTF.